This T cell receptor (beta chain) came from a study of blood T cell repertoires in COVID-19. The CDR3 spans 14 residues. The germline gives CDR1 SQVTM, CDR2 ANQGSEA. The J segment lost 0 bases and the V segment lost 5 bases, leaving 3 bases of the junction unmatched. Data came from immunoSEQ multiplex PCR; TCRdb stores just in-frame clones and leaves some out. Of about 190,000 clones in the sample, about 90% were seen once. The origin of this receptor is a man aged 45-60 years with acute or convalescent COVID-19. The specimen was peripheral blood. V gene TRBV29-1 combines with J gene TRBJ1-5, with 8 nucleotides matching TRBD1. The CDR3 sequence is CSVLDRGSNQPQHF. Written as DNA, the CDR3 is TGCAGCGTTCTCGACAGGGGTAGCAATCAGCCCCAGCATTTT.